The source of this T cell receptor (beta chain) is a study of blood T cell repertoires in COVID-19. Study overall: Researchers got acute and convalescent COVID-19 samples from the United States, Italy and Spain.

Self-reported history from a screening survey and questionnaire set each donor's cohort. This clone has ten or more counts. Data came from immunoSEQ multiplex PCR; TCRdb stores just in-frame clones and leaves some out. This sample has 150,000 to 200,000 clones, with approximately 80% found just once. This CDR3 region has 14 residues. Germline loops: CDR1 SGHRS, CDR2 YFSETQ. V lost 4 bases and J 2 bases, leaving 12 bases between the germline ends. Sample: PBMCs or T cells enriched from blood (not recorded which). The clonotype comes from a middle-aged man who had recovered from COVID-19. The chain has TRBV5-1 and TRBJ1-2; no clear D gene. The CDR3 region is CASSPERLNYGYTF. The CDR3 DNA reads as TGCGCCAGCAGCCCTGAGAGGCTGAACTATGGCTACACCTTC.